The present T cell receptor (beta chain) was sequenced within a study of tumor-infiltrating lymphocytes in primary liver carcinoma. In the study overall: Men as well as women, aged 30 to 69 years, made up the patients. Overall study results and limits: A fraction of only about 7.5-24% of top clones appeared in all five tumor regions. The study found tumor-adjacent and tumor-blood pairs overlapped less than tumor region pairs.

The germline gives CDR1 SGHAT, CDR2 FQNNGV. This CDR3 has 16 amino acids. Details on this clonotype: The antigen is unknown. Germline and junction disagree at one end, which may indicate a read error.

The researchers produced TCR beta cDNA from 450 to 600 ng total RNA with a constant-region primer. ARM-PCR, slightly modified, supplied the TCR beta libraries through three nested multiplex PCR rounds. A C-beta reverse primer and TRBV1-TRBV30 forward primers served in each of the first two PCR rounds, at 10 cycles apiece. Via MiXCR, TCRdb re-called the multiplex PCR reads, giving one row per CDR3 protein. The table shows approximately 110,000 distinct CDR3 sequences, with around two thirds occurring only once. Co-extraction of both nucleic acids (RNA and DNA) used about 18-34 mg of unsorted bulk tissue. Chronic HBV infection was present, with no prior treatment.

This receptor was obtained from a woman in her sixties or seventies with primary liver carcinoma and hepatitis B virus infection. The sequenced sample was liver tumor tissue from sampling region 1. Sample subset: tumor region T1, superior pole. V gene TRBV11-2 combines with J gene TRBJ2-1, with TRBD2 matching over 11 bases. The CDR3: CATRPRLAGTYNEQFF. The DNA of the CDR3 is TGCGCCACCAGGCCCCGACTAGCGGGAACCTACAATGAGCAGTTCTTC.